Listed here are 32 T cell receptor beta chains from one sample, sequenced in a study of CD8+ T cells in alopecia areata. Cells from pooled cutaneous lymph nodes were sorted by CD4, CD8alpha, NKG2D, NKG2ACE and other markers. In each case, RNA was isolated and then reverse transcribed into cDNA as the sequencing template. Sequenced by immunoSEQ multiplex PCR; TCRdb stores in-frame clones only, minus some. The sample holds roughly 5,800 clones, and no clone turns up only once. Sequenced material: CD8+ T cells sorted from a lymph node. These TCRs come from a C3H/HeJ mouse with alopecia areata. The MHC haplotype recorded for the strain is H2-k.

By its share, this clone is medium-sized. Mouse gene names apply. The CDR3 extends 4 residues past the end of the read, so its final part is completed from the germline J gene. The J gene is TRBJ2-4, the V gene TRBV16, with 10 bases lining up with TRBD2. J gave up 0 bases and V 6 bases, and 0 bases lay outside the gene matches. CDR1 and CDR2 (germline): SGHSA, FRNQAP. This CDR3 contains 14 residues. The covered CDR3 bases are TGTGCAAGCAGGGACTGGGGGAGTCAAAAC. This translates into CASRDWGSQN. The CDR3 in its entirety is CASRDWGSQNTLYF.

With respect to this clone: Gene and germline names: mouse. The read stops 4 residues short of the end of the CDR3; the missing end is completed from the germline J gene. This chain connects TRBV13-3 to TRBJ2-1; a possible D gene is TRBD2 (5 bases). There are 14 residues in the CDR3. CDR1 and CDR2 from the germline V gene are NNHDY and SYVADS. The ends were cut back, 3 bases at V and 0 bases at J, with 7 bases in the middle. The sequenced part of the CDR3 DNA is TGTGCCAGCAGTGCCTGGGCTAACTATGCT. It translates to CASSAWANYA. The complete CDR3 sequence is CASSAWANYAEQFF.

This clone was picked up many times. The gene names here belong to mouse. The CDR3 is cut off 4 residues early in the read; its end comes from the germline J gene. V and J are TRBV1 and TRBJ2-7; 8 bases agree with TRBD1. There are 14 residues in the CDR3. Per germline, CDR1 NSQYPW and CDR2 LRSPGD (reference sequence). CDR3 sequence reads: CTCSAGTGFYEQYF. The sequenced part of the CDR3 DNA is TGCACCTGCAGTGCAGGGACAGGGTTTTAT.

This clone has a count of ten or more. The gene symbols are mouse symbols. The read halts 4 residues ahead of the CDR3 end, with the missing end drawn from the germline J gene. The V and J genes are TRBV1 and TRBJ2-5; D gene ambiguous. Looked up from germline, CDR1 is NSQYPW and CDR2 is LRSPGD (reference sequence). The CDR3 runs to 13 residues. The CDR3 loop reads CTCSAGGEDTQYF. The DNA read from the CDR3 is TGCACCTGCAGTGCAGGGGGAGAGGAC.

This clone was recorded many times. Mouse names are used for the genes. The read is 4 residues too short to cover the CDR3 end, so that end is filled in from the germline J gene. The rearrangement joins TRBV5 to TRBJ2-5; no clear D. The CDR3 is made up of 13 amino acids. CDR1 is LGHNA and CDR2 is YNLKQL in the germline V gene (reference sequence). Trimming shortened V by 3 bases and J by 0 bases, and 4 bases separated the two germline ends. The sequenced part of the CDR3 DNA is TGTGCCAGCAGCCACAGTAACCAAGAC. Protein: CASSHSNQD. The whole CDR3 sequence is CASSHSNQDTQYF.

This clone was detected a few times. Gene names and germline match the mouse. CDR3 sequence: CASKNWENYAEQFF. The covered CDR3 bases are TGTGCCAGCAAAAACTGGGAGAACTATGCT. V is TRBV19 and J is TRBJ2-1; D possibly corresponds to TRBD2 (6 bases). The CDR3 end falls 4 residues outside the read, so it is completed with the germline J gene. The CDR3 totals 14 residues. Germline CDR1 FNHDT, CDR2 SITEND (reference sequence). Trimming stripped 6 bases from V and 1 base from J, with 11 bases between.

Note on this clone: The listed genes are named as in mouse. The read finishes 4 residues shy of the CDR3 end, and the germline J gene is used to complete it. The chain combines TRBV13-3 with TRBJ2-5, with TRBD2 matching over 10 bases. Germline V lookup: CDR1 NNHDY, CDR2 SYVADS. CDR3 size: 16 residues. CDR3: CASSDHLGGRKDTQYF. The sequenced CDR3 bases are TGTGCCAGCAGTGATCACCTGGGGGGGCGCAAAGAC.

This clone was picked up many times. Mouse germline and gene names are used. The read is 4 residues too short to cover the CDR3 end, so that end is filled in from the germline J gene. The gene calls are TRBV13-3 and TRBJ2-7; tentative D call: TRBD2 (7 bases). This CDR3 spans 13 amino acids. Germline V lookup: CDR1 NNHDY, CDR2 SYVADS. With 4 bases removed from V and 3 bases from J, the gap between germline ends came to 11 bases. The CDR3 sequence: CASSPGGLYEQYF. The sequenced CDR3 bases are TGTGCCAGCAGTCCTGGGGGCCTCTAT.

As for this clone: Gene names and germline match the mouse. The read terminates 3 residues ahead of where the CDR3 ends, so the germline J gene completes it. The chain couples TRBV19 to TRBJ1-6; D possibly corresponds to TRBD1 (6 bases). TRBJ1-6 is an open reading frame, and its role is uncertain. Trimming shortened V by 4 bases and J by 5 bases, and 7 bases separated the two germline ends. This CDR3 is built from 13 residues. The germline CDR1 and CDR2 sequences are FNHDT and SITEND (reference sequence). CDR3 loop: CASSRDNNSPLYF. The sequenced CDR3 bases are TGTGCCAGCAGTCGGGACAATAATTCGCCC.

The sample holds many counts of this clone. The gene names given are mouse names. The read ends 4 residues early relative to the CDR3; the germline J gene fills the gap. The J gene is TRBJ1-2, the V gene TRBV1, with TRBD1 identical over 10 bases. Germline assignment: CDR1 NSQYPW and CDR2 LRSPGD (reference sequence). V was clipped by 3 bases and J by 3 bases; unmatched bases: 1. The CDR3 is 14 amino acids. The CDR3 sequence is CTCSADRGDSDYTF. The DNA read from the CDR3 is TGCACCTGCAGTGCGGACAGGGGGGACTCC. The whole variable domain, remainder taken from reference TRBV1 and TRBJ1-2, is VTLLEQNPRWRLVPRGQAVNLRCILKNSQYPWMSWYQQDLQKQLQWLFTLRSPGDKEVKSLPGADYLATRVTDTELRLQVANMSQGRTLYCTCSADRGDSDYTFGSGTRLLVI.

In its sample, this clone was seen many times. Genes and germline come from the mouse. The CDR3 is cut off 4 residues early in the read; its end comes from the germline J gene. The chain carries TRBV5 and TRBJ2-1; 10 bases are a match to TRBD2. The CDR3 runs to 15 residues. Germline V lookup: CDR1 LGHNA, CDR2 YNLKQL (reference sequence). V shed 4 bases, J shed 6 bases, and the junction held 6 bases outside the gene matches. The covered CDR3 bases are TGTGCCAGCAGCCCCCCCTGGGGGGGCGTTGCT. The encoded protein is CASSPPWGGVA. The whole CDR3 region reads CASSPPWGGVAEQFF.

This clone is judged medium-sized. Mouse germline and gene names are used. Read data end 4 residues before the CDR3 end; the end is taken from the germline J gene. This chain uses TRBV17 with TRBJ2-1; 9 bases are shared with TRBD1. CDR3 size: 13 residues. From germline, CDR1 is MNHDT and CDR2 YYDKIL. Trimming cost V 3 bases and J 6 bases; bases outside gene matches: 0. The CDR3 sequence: CASSRDRGAEQFF. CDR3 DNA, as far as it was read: TGTGCTAGCAGTAGGGACAGGGGTGCT.

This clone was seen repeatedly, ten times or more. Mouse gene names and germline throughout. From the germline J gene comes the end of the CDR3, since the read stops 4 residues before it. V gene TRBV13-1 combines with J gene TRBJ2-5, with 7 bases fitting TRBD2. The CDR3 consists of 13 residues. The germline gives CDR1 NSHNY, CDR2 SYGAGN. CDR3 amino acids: CASSEGGEDTQYF. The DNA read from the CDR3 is TGTGCCAGCAGTGAGGGGGGGGAAGAC.

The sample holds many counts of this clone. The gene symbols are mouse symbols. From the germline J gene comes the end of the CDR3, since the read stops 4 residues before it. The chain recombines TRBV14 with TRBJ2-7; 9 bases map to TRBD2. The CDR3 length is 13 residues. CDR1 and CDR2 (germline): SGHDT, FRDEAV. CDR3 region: CASSSGLGYEQYF. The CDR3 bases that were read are TGTGCCAGCAGTTCGGGACTGGGTTAT.

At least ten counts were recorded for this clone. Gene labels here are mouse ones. CDR3 in amino acids: CASSQGDTQYF. The sequenced CDR3 bases are TGTGCCAGCAGTCAGGGAGAC. The chain employs TRBV14 and TRBJ2-5; possible D gene TRBD1, 5 bases. Read coverage stops 4 residues before the CDR3 terminus; the germline J gene supplies the remainder. Germline V CDR1 and CDR2: SGHDT, FRDEAV. The CDR3 runs to 11 residues.

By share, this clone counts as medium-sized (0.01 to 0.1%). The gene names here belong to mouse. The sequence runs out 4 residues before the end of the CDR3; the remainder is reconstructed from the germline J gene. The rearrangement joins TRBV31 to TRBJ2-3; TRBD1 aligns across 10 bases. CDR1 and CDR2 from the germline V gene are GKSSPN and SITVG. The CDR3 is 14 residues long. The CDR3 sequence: CAWSLGTGVETLYF. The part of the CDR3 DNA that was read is TGTGCCTGGAGTCTAGGGACAGGGGTAGAA.

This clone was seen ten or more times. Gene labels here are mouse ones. The part of the CDR3 DNA that was read is TGTGCCAGCAGTTACAGGGGAGACACA. The encoded protein is CASSYRGDT. The CDR3 in full is CASSYRGDTEVFF. The genes are TRBV14 and TRBJ1-1, with TRBD1 matching over 7 bases. The CDR3 is cut off 4 residues early in the read; its end comes from the germline J gene. Germline assignment: CDR1 SGHDT and CDR2 FRDEAV. The trim removed 3 bases at V and 3 bases at J, leaving 2 bases unmatched. This CDR3 region has 13 residues. Variable domain in full (rest from reference TRBV14 and TRBJ1-1): EAGVTQSPRYAVLQEGQAVSFWCDPISGHDTLYWYQQPRDQGPQLLVYFRDEAVIDNSQLPSDRFSAVRPKGTNSTLKIQSAKQGDTATYLCASSYRGDTEVFFGKGTRLTVV.

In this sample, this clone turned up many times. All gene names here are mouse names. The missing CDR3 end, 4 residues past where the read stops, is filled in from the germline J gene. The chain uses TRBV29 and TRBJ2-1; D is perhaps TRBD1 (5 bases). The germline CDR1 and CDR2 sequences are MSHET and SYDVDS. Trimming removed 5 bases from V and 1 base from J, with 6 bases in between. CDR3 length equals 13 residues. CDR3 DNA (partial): TGTGCTAGCAGTGCAGGGAACTATGCT. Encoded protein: CASSAGNYA. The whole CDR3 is CASSAGNYAEQFF.

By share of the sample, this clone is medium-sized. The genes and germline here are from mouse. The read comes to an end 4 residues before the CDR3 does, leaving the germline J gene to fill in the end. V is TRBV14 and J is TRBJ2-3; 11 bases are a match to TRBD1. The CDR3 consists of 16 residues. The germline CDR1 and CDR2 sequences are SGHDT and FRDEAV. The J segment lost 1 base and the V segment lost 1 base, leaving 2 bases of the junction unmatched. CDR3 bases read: TGTGCCAGCAGTTTCGAGGGACAGGGGGGTGCAGAA. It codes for CASSFEGQGGAE. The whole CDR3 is CASSFEGQGGAETLYF. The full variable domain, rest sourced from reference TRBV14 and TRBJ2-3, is EAGVTQSPRYAVLQEGQAVSFWCDPISGHDTLYWYQQPRDQGPQLLVYFRDEAVIDNSQLPSDRFSAVRPKGTNSTLKIQSAKQGDTATYLCASSFEGQGGAETLYFGSGTRLTVL.

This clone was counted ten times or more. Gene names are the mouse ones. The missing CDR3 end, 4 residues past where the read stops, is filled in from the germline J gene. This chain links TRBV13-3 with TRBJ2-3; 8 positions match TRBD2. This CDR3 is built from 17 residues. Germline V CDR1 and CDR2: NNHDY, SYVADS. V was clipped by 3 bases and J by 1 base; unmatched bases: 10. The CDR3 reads CASSGNWGPGGAETLYF. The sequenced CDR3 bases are TGTGCCAGCAGTGGGAACTGGGGGCCCGGGGGTGCAGAA.

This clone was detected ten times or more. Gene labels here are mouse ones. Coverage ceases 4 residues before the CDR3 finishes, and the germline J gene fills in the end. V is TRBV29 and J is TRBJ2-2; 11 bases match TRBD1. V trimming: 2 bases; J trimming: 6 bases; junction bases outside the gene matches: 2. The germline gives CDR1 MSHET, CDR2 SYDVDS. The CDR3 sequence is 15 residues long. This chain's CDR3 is CASSLPGQGAGQLYF. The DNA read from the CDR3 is TGTGCTAGCAGTTTACCGGGACAGGGGGCCGGG.

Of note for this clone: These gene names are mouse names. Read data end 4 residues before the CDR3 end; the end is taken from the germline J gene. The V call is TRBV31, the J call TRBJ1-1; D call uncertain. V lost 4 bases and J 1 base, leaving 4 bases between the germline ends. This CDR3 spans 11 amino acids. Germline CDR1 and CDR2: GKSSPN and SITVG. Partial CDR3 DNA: TGTGCCTGGACAGTAAACACA. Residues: CAWTVNT. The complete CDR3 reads CAWTVNTEVFF.

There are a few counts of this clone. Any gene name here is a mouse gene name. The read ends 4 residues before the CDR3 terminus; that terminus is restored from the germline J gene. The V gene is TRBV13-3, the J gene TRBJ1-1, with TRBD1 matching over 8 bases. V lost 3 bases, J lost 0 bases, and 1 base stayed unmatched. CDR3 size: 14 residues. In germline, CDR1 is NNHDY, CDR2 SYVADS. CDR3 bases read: TGTGCCAGCAGTGTGGGACAGGCAAACACA. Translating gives CASSVGQANT. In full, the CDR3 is CASSVGQANTEVFF.

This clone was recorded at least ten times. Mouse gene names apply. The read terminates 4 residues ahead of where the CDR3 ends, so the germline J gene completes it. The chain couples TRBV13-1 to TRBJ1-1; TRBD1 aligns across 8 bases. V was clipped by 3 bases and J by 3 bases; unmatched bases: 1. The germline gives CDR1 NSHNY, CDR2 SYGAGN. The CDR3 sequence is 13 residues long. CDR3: CASSGTGHTEVFF. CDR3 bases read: TGTGCCAGCAGTGGGACAGGGCACACA.

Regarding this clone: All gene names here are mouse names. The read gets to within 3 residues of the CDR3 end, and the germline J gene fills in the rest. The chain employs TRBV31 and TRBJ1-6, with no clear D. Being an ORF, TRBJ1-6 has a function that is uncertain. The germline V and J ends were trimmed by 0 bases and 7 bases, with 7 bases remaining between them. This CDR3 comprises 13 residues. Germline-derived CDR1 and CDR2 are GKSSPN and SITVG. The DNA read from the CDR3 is TGTGCCTGGAGTCTAACAAAGAATTCGCCC. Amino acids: CAWSLTKNSP. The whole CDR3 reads CAWSLTKNSPLYF.

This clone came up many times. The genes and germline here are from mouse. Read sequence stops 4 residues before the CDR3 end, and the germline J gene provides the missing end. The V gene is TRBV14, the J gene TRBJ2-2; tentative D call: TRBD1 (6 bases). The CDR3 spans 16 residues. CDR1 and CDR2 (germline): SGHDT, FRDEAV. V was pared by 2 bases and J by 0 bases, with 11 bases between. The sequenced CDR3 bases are TGTGCCAGCAGTTTGGCAGGGGCGGCAAACACCGGG. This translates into CASSLAGAANTG. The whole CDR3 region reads CASSLAGAANTGQLYF. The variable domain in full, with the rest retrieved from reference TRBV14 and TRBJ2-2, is EAGVTQSPRYAVLQEGQAVSFWCDPISGHDTLYWYQQPRDQGPQLLVYFRDEAVIDNSQLPSDRFSAVRPKGTNSTLKIQSAKQGDTATYLCASSLAGAANTGQLYFGEGSKLTVL.

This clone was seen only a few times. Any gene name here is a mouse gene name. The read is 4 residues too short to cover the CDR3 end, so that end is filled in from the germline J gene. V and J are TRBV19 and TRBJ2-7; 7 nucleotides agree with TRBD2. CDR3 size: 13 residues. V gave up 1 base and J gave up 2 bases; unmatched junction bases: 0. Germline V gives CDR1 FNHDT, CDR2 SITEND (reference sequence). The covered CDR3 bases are TGTGCCAGCAGTATACTGGGGGCCTAT. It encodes CASSILGAY. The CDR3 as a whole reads CASSILGAYEQYF.

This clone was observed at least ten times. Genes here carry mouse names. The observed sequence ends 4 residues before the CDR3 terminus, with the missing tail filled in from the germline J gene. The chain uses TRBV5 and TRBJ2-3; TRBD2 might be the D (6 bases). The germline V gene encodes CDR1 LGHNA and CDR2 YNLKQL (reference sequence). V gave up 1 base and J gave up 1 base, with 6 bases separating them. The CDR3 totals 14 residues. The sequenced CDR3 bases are TGTGCCAGCAGCCAAGGACTGGGTGCAGAA. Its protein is CASSQGLGAE. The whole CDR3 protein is CASSQGLGAETLYF.

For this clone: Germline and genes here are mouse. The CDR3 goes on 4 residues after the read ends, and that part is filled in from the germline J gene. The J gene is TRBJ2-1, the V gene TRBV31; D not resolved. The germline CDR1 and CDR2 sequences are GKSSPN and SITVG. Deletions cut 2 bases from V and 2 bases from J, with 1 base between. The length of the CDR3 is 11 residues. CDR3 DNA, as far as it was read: TGTGCCTGGAGTGACTATGCT. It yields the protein CAWSDYA. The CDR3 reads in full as CAWSDYAEQFF.

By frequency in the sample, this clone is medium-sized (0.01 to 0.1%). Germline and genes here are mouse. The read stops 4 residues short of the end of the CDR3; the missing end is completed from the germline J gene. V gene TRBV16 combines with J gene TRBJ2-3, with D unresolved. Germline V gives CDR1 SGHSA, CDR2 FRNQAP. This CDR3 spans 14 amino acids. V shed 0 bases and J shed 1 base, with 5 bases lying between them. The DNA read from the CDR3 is TGTGCAAGCAGCTTAGATTGGGGTGCAGAA. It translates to CASSLDWGAE. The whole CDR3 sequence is CASSLDWGAETLYF.

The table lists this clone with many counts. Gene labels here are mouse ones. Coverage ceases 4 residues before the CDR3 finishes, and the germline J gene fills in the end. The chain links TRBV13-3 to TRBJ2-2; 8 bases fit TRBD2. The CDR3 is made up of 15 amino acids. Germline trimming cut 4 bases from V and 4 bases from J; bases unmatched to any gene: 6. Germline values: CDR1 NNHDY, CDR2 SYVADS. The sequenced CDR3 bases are TGTGCCAGCAGTAGGGGGGGCGCGATCACCGGG. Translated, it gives CASSRGGAITG. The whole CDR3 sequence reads CASSRGGAITGQLYF. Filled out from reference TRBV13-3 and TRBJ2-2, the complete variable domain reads EAAVTQSPRSKVAVTGGKVTLSCHQTNNHDYMYWYRQDTGHGLRLIHYSYVADSTEKGDIPDGYKASRPSQENFSLILELASLSQTAVYFCASSRGGAITGQLYFGEGSKLTVL.

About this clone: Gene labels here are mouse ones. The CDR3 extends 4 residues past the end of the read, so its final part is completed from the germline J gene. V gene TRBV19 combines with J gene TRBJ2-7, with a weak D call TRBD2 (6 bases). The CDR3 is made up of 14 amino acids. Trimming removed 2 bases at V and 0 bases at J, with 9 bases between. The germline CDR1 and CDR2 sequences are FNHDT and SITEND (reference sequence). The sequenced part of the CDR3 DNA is TGTGCCAGCAGTATGTGGGGGAGCTCCTAT. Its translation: CASSMWGSSY. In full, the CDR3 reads CASSMWGSSYEQYF.